Listed below are T cell receptor beta chains from one sample, sequenced in a study of breast tumors, draining lymph nodes, adjacent tissues. TCRdb recomputed calls from the multiplex PCR reads with MiXCR, one row per CDR3 protein. Of more than 20,000 distinct CDR3 sequences in the sample, 45% to 65% were seen once. The specimen sequenced was breast tumor tissue. The source of these receptors is a female donor with breast cancer. Some clones in this sample may be carry-over from other donors' samples. CDR3s include the opening cysteine and the closing phenylalanine or tryptophan. The order of the fields is D gene, CDR3 length, J gene, clone size, V gene, CDR3 protein, CDR3 DNA. D genes are given only for firm matches. Size is omitted from some rows. Given values are once, few, many or a class for expanded clones.

>TRBD1|13|TRBJ1-4|.|TRBV2
CASSGDRVEKLFF
TGTGCCAGCAGTGGGGACAGGGTTGAAAAACTGTTTTTT
>.|13|TRBJ1-4|once|TRBV20-1
CSAGVATNEKLFF
TGCAGTGCTGGCGTTGCAACTAATGAAAAACTGTTTTTT
>TRBD2|15|TRBJ2-7|.|TRBV7-8
CASSSGLAGGVEQYF
TGTGCCAGCAGCTCCGGACTAGCGGGAGGAGTTGAGCAGTACTTC
>TRBD1|14|TRBJ1-6|few|TRBV5-4
CASSPGTGQSPLHF
TGTGCCAGCAGCCCGGGGACAGGGCAATCACCCCTCCACTTT
>.|14|TRBJ1-6|.|TRBV7-2
CASTSTGGDSPLHF
TGTGCCAGCACCTCGACAGGCGGCGATTCACCCCTCCACTTT
>.|12|TRBJ2-7|.|TRBV20-1
CSAKDGFYEQYF
TGCAGTGCTAAGGACGGCTTCTACGAGCAGTACTTC
>.|16|TRBJ2-6|.|TRBV9
CASSPSGNSGANVLTF
TGTGCCAGCAGCCCCTCAGGGAATTCTGGGGCCAACGTCCTGACTTTC
>TRBD2|15|TRBJ2-7|.|TRBV20-1
CSARGDAGEGYEEYF
TGCAGTGCTAGAGGTGACGCGGGAGAGGGGTACGAGGAGTACTTC
>.|14|TRBJ2-2|.|TRBV2
CASTRAIGTGELFF
TGTGCCAGCACTAGGGCCATAGGGACCGGGGAGCTGTTTTTT
>.|13|TRBJ1-4|once|TRBV7-9
CASSLMGGEKLFF
TGTGCCAGCAGCTTGATGGGGGGTGAAAAACTGTTTTTT
>TRBD2|15|TRBJ2-3|many|TRBV6-5
CASSHHSGGADTQYF
TGTGCCAGCAGTCACCATAGCGGGGGGGCCGATACGCAGTATTTT
>TRBD2|16|TRBJ2-1|many|TRBV20-1
CSAREGLAGGKNEQFF
TGCAGTGCTAGAGAAGGACTAGCGGGGGGGAAAAATGAGCAGTTCTTC
>TRBD1|14|TRBJ1-6|.|TRBV20-1
CSATSGTVNSPLHF
TGCAGTGCTACCTCCGGGACAGTTAATTCACCCCTCCACTTT
>TRBD2|15|TRBJ2-3|.|TRBV7-6
CASSKGLAGSDTQYF
TGTGCCAGCAGCAAAGGACTAGCGGGGTCAGATACGCAGTATTTT
>TRBD2|16|TRBJ2-1|.|TRBV7-9
CASSPATSGSWSAQFF
TGTGCCAGCAGCCCCGCCACTAGCGGGAGTTGGAGTGCGCAGTTCTTC
>.|13|TRBJ1-2|.|TRBV7-9
CASSFPAAYGYTF
TGTGCCAGCAGCTTCCCGGCGGCGTATGGCTACACCTTC
>TRBD2|13|TRBJ2-7|few|TRBV5-8
CASTNLAGGEQYF
TGTGCCAGCACCAATCTAGCGGGAGGCGAGCAGTACTTC
>TRBD2|17|TRBJ2-1|.|TRBV10-2
CASSELGTSGSGNEQFF
TGCGCCAGCAGTGAGCTTGGGACTAGCGGGAGTGGGAATGAGCAGTTCTTC
>TRBD1|14|TRBJ2-1|.|TRBV7-9
CASRGQGPYNEQFF
TGTGCCAGCCGCGGACAGGGGCCCTACAATGAGCAGTTCTTC
>TRBD1|16|TRBJ1-2|.|TRBV29-1
CSVPMAPGTANYGYTF
TGCAGCGTCCCCATGGCCCCCGGGACAGCTAACTATGGCTACACCTTC
>TRBD1|15|TRBJ2-2|many|TRBV7-6
CASSLGTGFSGELFF
TGTGCCAGCAGCTTAGGGACAGGGTTTTCCGGGGAGCTGTTTTTT
>.|15|TRBJ2-7|.|TRBV5-1
CASSLVGGRLWEQYF
TGCGCCAGCAGCTTGGTTGGGGGGCGACTCTGGGAGCAGTACTTC
>.|17|TRBJ1-2|.|TRBV12-5
CASGLTAGHPTNYGYTF
TGTGCTAGTGGTTTGACCGCGGGACACCCTACTAACTATGGCTACACCTTC
>.|14|TRBJ1-2|once|TRBV29-1
CSVVGHTGIYGYTF
TGCAGCGTTGTGGGGCACACTGGAATCTATGGCTACACCTTC
>.|14|TRBJ1-5|.|TRBV7-2
CASSLVGGNQPQHF
TGTGCCAGCAGCTTAGTGGGCGGCAATCAGCCCCAGCATTTT
>TRBD2|18|TRBJ2-3|.|TRBV11-3
CASSLGSRGSTSTDTQYF
TGTGCCAGCAGCTTAGGTTCGCGGGGGAGCACTAGCACAGATACGCAGTATTTT
>TRBD1|15|TRBJ2-1|medium-sized|TRBV20-1
CSARPWDREFNEQFF
TGCAGTGCTAGACCCTGGGACAGGGAGTTTAATGAGCAGTTCTTC
>.|16|TRBJ2-6|.|TRBV5-1
CASSLGRDRGANVLTF
TGCGCCAGCAGCTTGGGCAGGGATAGAGGGGCCAACGTCCTGACTTTC
>TRBD1|13|TRBJ2-7|.|TRBV29-1
CSVALTGYYEQYF
TGCAGCGTTGCCCTGACAGGGTACTACGAGCAGTACTTC
>TRBD1|15|TRBJ1-6|medium-sized|TRBV4-1
CASSQRQGYNSPLHF
TGCGCCAGCAGCCAGAGACAGGGGTATAATTCACCCCTCCACTTT
>.|12|TRBJ2-3|.|TRBV24-1
CATGDDGDTQYF
TGTGCCACCGGGGACGATGGGGATACGCAGTATTTT
>TRBD2|17|TRBJ2-3|.|TRBV29-1
CSVEGLAEPPSTDTQYF
TGCAGCGTTGAAGGACTAGCAGAACCCCCTAGCACAGATACGCAGTATTTT
>.|15|TRBJ2-5|.|TRBV5-6
CASSFGTSGQGTQYF
TGTGCCAGCAGCTTCGGGACATCGGGTCAAGGGACCCAGTACTTC
>.|16|TRBJ1-5|medium-sized|TRBV9
CASSVDDRPTNQPQHF
TGTGCCAGCAGCGTAGACGATAGGCCAACCAATCAGCCCCAGCATTTT
>TRBD2|15|TRBJ2-1|.|TRBV2
CASSGGTSVYNEQFF
TGTGCCAGCAGTGGGGGGACTAGCGTTTACAATGAGCAGTTCTTC
>.|15|TRBJ2-3|.|TRBV19
CASSSPNRRTDTQYF
TGTGCCAGTAGCTCCCCAAACAGACGCACAGATACGCAGTATTTT
>.|14|TRBJ2-7|many|TRBV28
CASRHRTAPYEQYF
TGTGCCAGCAGACACCGGACAGCCCCTTACGAGCAGTACTTC
>TRBD2|15|TRBJ2-7|.|TRBV5-4
CASSPGVAGGNEQYF
TGTGCCAGCAGCCCAGGGGTAGCGGGAGGTAACGAGCAGTACTTC
>TRBD1|16|TRBJ1-5|many|TRBV2
CASRPGTGGIRQPQHF
TGTGCCAGCAGGCCCGGGACAGGGGGCATCAGACAGCCCCAGCATTTT
>TRBD1|14|TRBJ1-1|many|TRBV2
CASTLTGEVTEAFF
TGTGCCAGCACTCTGACAGGGGAGGTCACTGAAGCTTTCTTT
>.|16|TRBJ2-7|.|TRBV6-4
CASSDPGPLSSYEQYF
TGTGCCAGCAGTGACCCCGGACCGCTTAGCTCCTACGAGCAGTACTTC
>.|16|TRBJ1-4|medium-sized|TRBV4-1
CASSQDVGGSNEKLFF
TGCGCCAGCAGCCAAGATGTGGGGGGCTCTAATGAAAAACTGTTTTTT
>.|11|TRBJ1-5|.|TRBV20-1
CSAGGRGPQHF
TGCAGTGCTGGCGGTAGGGGGCCCCAGCATTTT
>TRBD2|18|TRBJ2-2|.|TRBV5-1
CASSATPSGGARAGELFF
TGCGCCAGCAGCGCGACCCCTAGCGGGGGGGCCAGGGCCGGGGAGCTGTTTTTT
>.|13|TRBJ1-2|medium-sized|TRBV10-3
CAISERVVEGYTF
TGTGCCATCAGTGAACGGGTGGTAGAAGGCTACACCTTC
>.|18|TRBJ1-5|.|TRBV2
CASSELLPGRGGNQPQHF
TGTGCCAGCAGTGAGTTACTTCCCGGCAGGGGTGGCAATCAGCCCCAGCATTTT
>.|14|TRBJ2-1|many|TRBV10-2
CASMPGSFYNEQFF
TGCGCCAGCATGCCGGGATCCTTCTACAATGAGCAGTTCTTC
>.|14|TRBJ2-1|few|TRBV24-1
CATSRGGSYNEQFF
TGTGCCACCAGTAGGGGTGGCTCCTACAATGAGCAGTTCTTC
>.|15|TRBJ2-3|.|TRBV29-1
CSVEVGGGITDTQYF
TGCAGCGTTGAGGTGGGAGGAGGGATCACAGATACGCAGTATTTT
>.|13|TRBJ2-5|.|TRBV2
CASSDIIRETQYF
TGTGCCAGCAGTGATATTATTCGTGAGACCCAGTACTTC
>TRBD2|16|TRBJ2-6|once|TRBV5-1
CASSSRTSGGANVLTF
TGCGCCAGCAGCTCACGGACTAGCGGGGGGGCCAACGTCCTGACTTTC
>TRBD2|15|TRBJ2-7|many|TRBV5-6
CASRSLAGGLYEQYF
TGTGCCAGCAGATCACTAGCGGGGGGTCTCTACGAGCAGTACTTC
>TRBD1|16|TRBJ2-1|.|TRBV7-9
CASSLERGPSYNEQFF
TGTGCCAGCAGCTTAGAAAGGGGGCCCTCCTACAATGAGCAGTTCTTC